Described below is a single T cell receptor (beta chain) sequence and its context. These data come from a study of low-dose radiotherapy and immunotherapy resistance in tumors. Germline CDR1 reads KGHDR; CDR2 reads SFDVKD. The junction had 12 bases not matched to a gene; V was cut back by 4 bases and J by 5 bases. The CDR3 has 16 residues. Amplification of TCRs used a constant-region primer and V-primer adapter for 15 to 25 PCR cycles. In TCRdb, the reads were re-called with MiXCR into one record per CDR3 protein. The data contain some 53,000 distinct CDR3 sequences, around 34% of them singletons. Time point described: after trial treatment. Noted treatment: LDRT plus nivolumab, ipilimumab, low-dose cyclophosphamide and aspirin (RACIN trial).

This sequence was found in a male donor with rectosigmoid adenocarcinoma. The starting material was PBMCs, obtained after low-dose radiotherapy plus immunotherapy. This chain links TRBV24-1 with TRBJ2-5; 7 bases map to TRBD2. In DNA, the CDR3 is TGTGCCACCAGTGACCAAACGAGCGGGAACGGGGAGACCCAGTACTTC. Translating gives CATSDQTSGNGETQYF.